Presented here are 17 T cell receptor beta chains from one specimen sequenced in a study of T cells in Graves' hyperthyroidism and ophthalmopathy. Amplified TCR beta CDR3 regions came from RNA transcripts. During a first-round RT-PCR of the TCR CDR3, the HTBI primer set was used. TCRdb redid the calling of the multiplex PCR reads with MiXCR, one entry per CDR3 protein. The data hold about 360,000 distinct CDR3 sequences, with roughly 14% observed a single time. The sequenced sample was blood. The source is a woman aged 18-29 years with Graves' hyperthyroidism that later progressed to Graves' ophthalmopathy.

The chain couples TRBV15 to TRBJ2-7; no reliable D call. The ends were cut back, 1 base at V and 0 bases at J, with 10 bases in the middle. Germline CDR1 and CDR2: LNHNV and YYDKDF (reference sequence). The CDR3 totals 15 residues. CDR3 sequence (DNA): TGTGCCACCAGCAGAGGGTTGGTTAGCTCCTACGAGCAGTACTTC. This encodes CATSRGLVSSYEQYF.

This clonotype was seen ten or more times. The chain links TRBV11-2 to TRBJ2-2, with 8 bases that match TRBD2. Trimming at V came to 4 bases and at J to 8 bases, leaving 9 bases not matched to a gene. The CDR3 is 15 residues long. Germline CDR1 reads SGHAT; CDR2 reads FQNNGV. The CDR3 sequence is CASSSQPGLVGELFF. DNA for the CDR3: TGTGCCAGCAGCTCCCAACCGGGACTAGTAGGGGAGCTGTTTTTT.

The chain recombines TRBV7-2 with TRBJ2-7; possibly TRBD2 for D (5 bases). CDR3 size: 13 residues. The V gene's germline CDR1 is SGHTA and CDR2 FQGNSA. V was clipped by 3 bases and J by 6 bases, with 12 bases between them. CDR3 amino acids: CASSFGWEREQYF. The CDR3 DNA is TGTGCCAGCAGCTTTGGGTGGGAGCGCGAGCAGTACTTC.

This clonotype was recorded a few times. The rearrangement links TRBV4-2 to TRBJ1-2, with D perhaps matching TRBD1 (5 bases). Trimming left V 0 bases short and J 4 bases short, with 21 bases between. The V gene's germline CDR1 is LGHNA and CDR2 YNFKEQ. CDR3 length: 18 residues. CDR3 sequence (DNA): TGTGCCAGCAGCCAAGAAGCCCCGCAGGGTGCCTCGGGCTATGGCTACACCTTC. Translated, it gives CASSQEAPQGASGYGYTF.

The chain carries TRBV18 and TRBJ2-1; D is ambiguous. Trimming removed 4 bases from V and 1 base from J, with 8 bases in between. The germline CDR1 and CDR2 sequences are KGHSH and LQKENI. The CDR3 covers 14 residues. DNA for the CDR3: TGTGCCAGCTCACTGGGCCTATCCTACAATGAGCAGTTCTTC. Translated: CASSLGLSYNEQFF.

This clonotype came up many times. The gene calls are TRBV12-3 or TRBV12-4 and TRBJ2-1; 8 positions match TRBD2. The CDR3 runs to 14 residues. The ends lost 2 bases at V and 7 bases at J; junction bases unmatched: 4. This CDR3 reads CASSLSGRINEQFF. Written as DNA, the CDR3 is TGTGCCAGCAGTTTAAGCGGGAGAATTAATGAGCAGTTCTTC.

This clonotype came up many times. The rearrangement uses TRBV4-1 and TRBJ2-7; 9 nucleotides line up with TRBD1. After removal of 3 bases from V and 6 bases from J, the junction contained 6 bases not matched to a gene. Germline V lookup: CDR1 MGHRA, CDR2 YSYEKL. The CDR3 has 14 amino acids. The chain's CDR3 is CASSQGTGRREQYF. For the CDR3, the DNA is TGCGCCAGCAGCCAGGGGACAGGGCGGCGCGAGCAGTACTTC.

Details on this clonotype: A much larger clone differs by one base, so this may be a read error. V is TRBV2 and J is TRBJ2-2; a weak D match, TRBD2 (7 bases). The germline CDR1 and CDR2 sequences are SNHLY and FYNNEI. The length of the CDR3 is 14 residues. The CDR3 nucleotides are TGTGCCCGCAGTGAAGTGCGGGGGCCGGGCAAACTGTTTTTT. Its translation: CARSEVRGPGKLFF.

The chain uses TRBV7-9 and TRBJ2-7; TRBD1 agrees at 9 bases. The germline gives CDR1 SEHNR, CDR2 FQNEAQ (reference sequence). V was clipped by 5 bases and J by 5 bases; unmatched bases: 13. CDR3 length: 16 amino acids. CDR3 sequence reads: CASSPLSGQGAHEQYF. The CDR3 coding sequence is TGTGCCAGCAGCCCTCTCTCGGGACAGGGTGCCCACGAGCAGTACTTC.

This clonotype was counted many times. J is TRBJ1-6 and V is TRBV5-1; D perhaps matches TRBD1 (6 bases). This CDR3 contains 16 residues. V was pared by 0 bases and J by 10 bases, with 17 bases between. CDR1 is SGHRS and CDR2 is YFSETQ in the germline V gene. CDR3 loop: CASSLEGAITGSPLHF. The CDR3 nucleotides read TGCGCCAGCAGCTTGGAAGGGGCCATTACAGGGTCACCCCTCCACTTT. Using reference TRBV5-1 and TRBJ1-6 for the parts outside the CDR3, the full variable domain is KAGVTQTPRYLIKTRGQQVTLSCSPISGHRSVSWYQQTPGQGLQFLFEYFSETQRNKGNFPGRFSGRQFSNSRSEMNVSTLELGDSALYLCASSLEGAITGSPLHFGNGTRLTVT.

This clonotype has ten or more counts. The chain carries TRBV28 and TRBJ1-2, with unresolved D. The V gene's germline CDR1 is MDHEN and CDR2 SYDVKM. V lost 5 bases, J lost 4 bases, and 14 bases lay in between. The CDR3 sequence is 14 residues long. The CDR3 DNA reads as TGTGCCAGCAGTCCGGCACCGGATCTCTATGGCTACACCTTC. Translated: CASSPAPDLYGYTF.

This clonotype was recorded many times. The CDR3 DNA is TGTGCCAGCAGTTTAGGGGGCTGGGAGCAGTACTTC. As protein: CASSLGGWEQYF. The chain has TRBV12-3 or TRBV12-4 and TRBJ2-7; maybe TRBD1 (5 bases). Trimming stripped 1 base from V and 7 bases from J, with 8 bases between. The CDR3 is 12 residues long.

V is TRBV29-1 and J is TRBJ2-4; TRBD1 matches 7 bases. J gave up 1 base and V 4 bases, and 10 bases lay outside the gene matches. Germline CDR1 and CDR2: SQVTM and ANQGSEA. This CDR3 contains 16 residues. The CDR3 nucleotides are TGCAGCGTTGGGGACACAGGGGCGTTTGCCAAAAACATTCAGTACTTC. Its translation is CSVGDTGAFAKNIQYF.

This clonotype has only a few counts. This chain links TRBV20-1 with TRBJ2-5; TRBD2 aligns across 8 bases. The tail of the sequence fits TRBJ2-1 better, so the J call may be wrong. Per germline, CDR1 DFQATT and CDR2 SNEGSKA (reference sequence). The CDR3 totals 13 residues. The CDR3 DNA is TGCAGTGCTAGATTTGCCCAGCGGGAGAACCAGTTCTTC. This gives the protein CSARFAQRENQFF.

This chain links TRBV2 with TRBJ2-2, with D tentatively TRBD2 (5 bases). Germline CDR1 reads SNHLY; CDR2 reads FYNNEI. The CDR3 length is 13 residues. V was shortened by 5 bases and J by 4 bases, with 8 bases between the two germline ends. The CDR3 coding sequence is TGTGCCAGCAGTCAGAGCGGCACCGGGGAGCTGTTTTTT. It yields the protein CASSQSGTGELFF.

This sequence joins TRBV11-2 and TRBJ1-1; tentatively, D is TRBD1 (6 bases). CDR3 length: 16 residues. Germline assignment: CDR1 SGHAT and CDR2 FQNNGV. Between the trimmed V and J ends, which lost 6 bases and 0 bases, there was a span of 17 bases. CDR3 loop: CASSRAGVAMNTEAFF. In nucleotides, the CDR3 is TGTGCCAGCAGTAGGGCAGGGGTGGCCATGAACACTGAAGCTTTCTTT.

The V call is TRBV12-3 or TRBV12-4, the J call TRBJ2-5; tentatively, D is TRBD2 (5 bases). This CDR3 contains 12 residues. Trimming stripped 6 bases from V and 4 bases from J, with 9 bases between. The CDR3 sequence is CASRLGGETQYF. CDR3 bases: TGTGCCAGCAGGCTAGGAGGAGAGACCCAGTACTTC.